The table lists the clone carrying this T cell receptor (beta chain) with many counts. Its matching antigen is unknown. The sample originates from a study of Graves' ophthalmopathy and Graves' hyperthyroidism. This CDR3 spans 16 amino acids. V shed 8 bases and J shed 4 bases, with 20 bases lying between them. Germline V gene sequence: CDR1 LNHDA, CDR2 SQIVND (reference sequence). Overall study results and limits: This model predicted ophthalmopathy progression (sensitivity 70% to 71%, specificity 72% to 80%).

Using RNA transcripts, the TCR beta CDR3 regions were amplified. HTBI primers primed a first-round RT-PCR, and a second-round multiplex PCR followed. A single record per CDR3 protein comes from TCRdb applying MiXCR to the multiplex PCR reads. The sample has roughly 50,000 distinct CDR3 sequences, under 55% seen once. The PBMC fraction was derived from around 9.4 ml of fresh peripheral blood. The receptor's source is an adult woman with Graves' ophthalmopathy. The J gene is TRBJ1-4, the V gene TRBV19; maybe TRBD1 (5 bases). The sequencing input was peripheral blood. CDR3 sequence: CASHHNSGPGNEKLFF. For the CDR3, the DNA is TGTGCCAGTCATCACAATTCGGGACCCGGTAATGAAAAACTGTTTTTT.